The 20 T cell receptor beta chains given below trace back to one sample, sequenced in a study of blood T cell repertoires in COVID-19. The data were produced by immunoSEQ multiplex PCR, yet TCRdb's version contains in-frame clones alone and is incomplete. The sample records roughly 210,000 clones, 84% being singletons. Sequences were obtained from peripheral blood. These receptors were collected from an elderly woman with COVID-19, enrolled during active disease.

The CDR3 protein is CASSSGVPYGYTF. DNA of the CDR3: TGTGCCAGCAGTTCAGGGGTCCCGTATGGCTACACCTTC. The chain couples TRBV6-6 to TRBJ1-2, with a weak D call TRBD1 (6 bases). Between the trimmed V and J ends, which lost 4 bases and 5 bases, there was a span of 11 bases. The CDR3 contains 13 residues. The germline V gene has CDR1 MNHNY and CDR2 SVGAGI (reference sequence).

CDR3 sequence (DNA): TGCGCCAGCAGCCAGGGGGCGCGAGGTTCTGAAGCTTTCTTT. Amino acids: CASSQGARGSEAFF. The V and J genes are TRBV5-1 and TRBJ1-1, with 8 bases that match TRBD1. The V gene's germline CDR1 is SGHRS and CDR2 YFSETQ. V dropped 4 bases and J dropped 6; count of bases not matched to a gene: 8. This CDR3 has 14 residues.

The V and J genes are TRBV21-1 and TRBJ2-7; no check of the table's D call, TRBD1, against the DNA was made. TRBV21-1 is listed as a pseudogene. The CDR3 is 17 residues long. The CDR3 spells CASSNPLVADKNYEQYV. CDR3 bases: TGTGCCAGCAGCAACCCGTTGGTGGCTGACAAAAACTACGAGCAGTACGTC.

J is TRBJ1-2 and V is TRBV6-1; D gene ambiguous. The CDR3 loop spans 13 amino acids. Between the trimmed V and J ends, which lost 2 bases and 4 bases, there was a span of 8 bases. Looked up from germline, CDR1 is MNHNS and CDR2 is SASEGT. This CDR3 reads CASSESMAYGYTF. The CDR3 DNA sequence: TGTGCCAGCAGTGAATCGATGGCCTATGGCTACACCTTC.

The chain combines TRBV5-4 with TRBJ2-2; TRBD1 aligns across 7 bases. Germline V gene sequence: CDR1 SGHNT, CDR2 YYREEE (reference sequence). This CDR3 has 15 amino acids. The V segment lost 3 bases and the J segment 4 bases; nucleotides outside the gene matches: 6. CDR3 protein: CASSYAGTATGELFF. In DNA form, the CDR3 reads TGTGCCAGCAGCTACGCCGGGACAGCCACCGGGGAGCTGTTTTTT.

This chain uses TRBV24-1 with TRBJ2-5; D unresolved. Germline CDR1 KGHDR, CDR2 SFDVKD. V was cut by 4 bases and J by 1 base, with 12 bases left in between. This CDR3 contains 15 residues. CDR3 loop: CATSDPARGQETQYF. For the CDR3, the DNA is TGTGCCACCAGTGACCCCGCTAGAGGCCAAGAGACCCAGTACTTC.

This clone occurred a few times. This chain uses TRBV5-5 with TRBJ2-7; 7 bases line up with TRBD2. V shed 6 bases and J 2 bases; nucleotides not matched to a gene: 11. CDR3 length: 15 amino acids. CDR1 is SGHKS, CDR2 YYEKEE, per germline (reference sequence). CDR3 nucleotides: TGTGCCAGCACTCCAGGAGCTAGCGGAACCTACGAGCAGTACGTC. Its protein product is CASTPGASGTYEQYV.

Only a few counts were recorded for this clone. The genes are TRBV5-6 and TRBJ2-7; D unresolved. This CDR3 is 11 amino acids long. Trimming removed 2 bases from V and 5 bases from J, with 5 bases in between. The germline CDR1 and CDR2 sequences are SGHDT and YYEEEE. The CDR3 coding sequence is TGTGCCAGCAGCTTCGTTGACGAGCAGTACTTC. Its translation is CASSFVDEQYF.

This clone was observed a handful of times. The J gene is TRBJ1-1, the V gene TRBV30, with D perhaps TRBD1 (5 bases). Trimming removed 2 bases at V and 1 base at J, with 5 bases between. The CDR3 spans 12 residues. The germline CDR1 and CDR2 sequences are GTSNPN and SVGIG (reference sequence). CDR3 region: CAWSQGNTEAFF. The CDR3 bases are TGTGCCTGGAGTCAGGGGAACACTGAAGCTTTCTTT. Using reference TRBV30 and TRBJ1-1 for the parts outside the CDR3, the full variable domain is SQTIHQWPATLVQPVGSPLSLECTVEGTSNPNLYWYRQAAGRGLQLLFYSVGIGQISSEVPQNLSASRPQDRQFILSSKKLLLSDSGFYLCAWSQGNTEAFFGQGTRLTVV.

The chain couples TRBV19 to TRBJ1-5; D is perhaps TRBD1 (5 bases). V was pared by 3 bases and J by 0 bases, with 18 bases between. The CDR3 covers 18 residues. The germline V gene encodes CDR1 LNHDA and CDR2 SQIVND (reference sequence). CDR3 sequence: CASSMVPGRRYSNQPQHF. Here the CDR3 DNA reads TGTGCCAGTAGTATGGTGCCAGGGAGGAGGTATAGCAATCAGCCCCAGCATTTT.

The gene calls are TRBV7-3 and TRBJ2-7, with TRBD1 matching 7 bases. Germline V lookup: CDR1 SGHTA, CDR2 FQGTGA. V gave up 5 bases and J gave up 2 bases; unmatched junction bases: 9. The CDR3 length is 15 residues. CDR3 coding DNA: TGTGCCAGCAGCGTAGGACAGGTTCCCACCTACGAGCAGTACTTC. This translates into CASSVGQVPTYEQYF.

V usage is TRBV28 and J usage is TRBJ2-2; D possibly corresponds to TRBD2 (5 bases). The germline gives CDR1 MDHEN, CDR2 SYDVKM. The CDR3 spans 14 residues. The V end lost 6 bases, the J end lost 3 bases, and 11 bases lay between the germline ends. CDR3 loop: CASRNREYTGELFF. Here the CDR3 DNA reads TGTGCCAGCAGAAACCGGGAATACACCGGGGAGCTGTTTTTT. Full variable domain (outside the CDR3, taken from reference TRBV28 and TRBJ2-2): DVKVTQSSRYLVKRTGEKVFLECVQDMDHENMFWYRQDPGLGLRLIYFSYDVKMKEKGDIPEGYSVSREKKERFSLILESASTNQTSMYLCASRNREYTGELFFGEGSRLTVL.

V gene TRBV28 combines with J gene TRBJ2-3; perhaps TRBD2 as D (6 bases). V lost 7 bases, J lost 1 base, and 15 bases lay in between. This CDR3 comprises 15 residues. Germline CDR1 reads MDHEN; CDR2 reads SYDVKM. Written as DNA, the CDR3 is TGTGCCAGCACCAGTGGGGGACTCGGCACAGATACGCAGTATTTT. This sequence encodes CASTSGGLGTDTQYF.

V is TRBV6-5 and J is TRBJ1-3, with 8 bases fitting TRBD1. The V and J ends lost 8 bases and 2 bases, in that order; junction bases with no gene match: 5. The CDR3 totals 14 residues. Per the germline V gene, CDR1 is MNHEY and CDR2 is SVGAGI. CDR3 DNA: TGTGCCAGCCGCAGGGGGCAGGCTGGAAACACCATATATTTT. It translates to CASRRGQAGNTIYF.

The rearrangement links TRBV28 to TRBJ1-1; no definite D call. V lost 5 bases to trimming and J lost 1 base, with 14 bases between them. CDR3 length: 15 residues. Germline V gene lookup returns CDR1 MDHEN and CDR2 SYDVKM. CDR3 sequence: CASSTPGRANTEAFF. In DNA form, the CDR3 reads TGTGCCAGCAGTACACCCGGGAGGGCGAACACTGAAGCTTTCTTT.

The V and J genes are TRBV6-5 and TRBJ1-5, with no clear D. Germline V CDR1 and CDR2: MNHEY, SVGAGI. The CDR3 is made up of 15 amino acids. Trimming took off 7 bases at V and 3 bases at J, with 16 bases between the two ends. The CDR3 reads CASTETRAANQPQHF. CDR3 in DNA: TGTGCCAGCACCGAGACGAGGGCGGCCAATCAGCCCCAGCATTTT.

The CDR3: CASSASAGGNQPQHF. CDR3 bases: TGCGCCAGCAGTGCCTCCGCAGGGGGCAATCAGCCCCAGCATTTT. The V and J genes are TRBV5-1 and TRBJ1-5, with D perhaps matching TRBD1 (6 bases). Per germline, CDR1 SGHRS and CDR2 YFSETQ. The CDR3 has 15 amino acids. Trimming took 5 bases from V and 2 from J, leaving 14 bases between them.

The rearrangement joins TRBV7-2 to TRBJ2-5; perhaps TRBD2 as D (6 bases). Trimming left V 5 bases short and J 4 bases short, with 14 bases between. The CDR3 is made up of 14 amino acids. Germline CDR1 reads SGHTA; CDR2 reads FQGNSA. The CDR3 region is CASSGRTRGETQYF. The CDR3 coding sequence is TGTGCCAGCAGCGGGAGGACCCGAGGAGAGACCCAGTACTTC.

The chain joins TRBV28 to TRBJ1-2; no clear D. Germline CDR1 MDHEN, CDR2 SYDVKM. CDR3 size: 14 residues. V was trimmed by 6 bases and J by 5 bases, leaving 16 bases between them. CDR3 DNA sequence: TGTGCCAGCAGCCCAGGACTATCCCAGTATGGCTACACCTTC. Translating gives CASSPGLSQYGYTF.

The table lists this clone with a count of one. The rearrangement joins TRBV7-2 to TRBJ1-2; no reliable D call. V dropped 4 bases and J dropped 4 bases, with 7 bases sitting between them. Germline V gene sequence: CDR1 SGHTA, CDR2 FQGNSA. The CDR3 sequence is 12 residues long. CDR3 nucleotides: TGTGCCAGCAGCTCCTCTACCTATGGCTACACCTTC. This translates into CASSSSTYGYTF.